This T cell receptor beta chain was profiled in a study of T cell responses to AZD1222 COVID-19 vaccine. Whole-study findings and limits: Variant regions that are unmutated are reportedly the target of nearly half of spike-specific TCRs. Donors were mostly white British, more females; clonal diversity possibly underestimated.

Comment on this clone: Its cognate antigen is unknown.

Libraries were prepared by immunoSEQ multiplex PCR; TCRdb keeps only in-frame clonotypes and omits some of them. The repertoire holds about 150,000 clones, with 91% as singletons. Deletions cut 4 bases from V and 8 bases from J, with 6 bases between. Germline V gene sequence: CDR1 SQVTM, CDR2 ANQGSEA. The CDR3 is 10 residues long. Material: peripheral blood, obtained on day 0 of AZD1222 vaccination. The receptor was derived from an adult in good health. V and J are TRBV29-1 and TRBJ2-1, with D unclear. This CDR3 reads CSVGEHEQFF. The CDR3 coding sequence is TGCAGCGTTGGAGAGCATGAGCAGTTCTTC.